This record covers a single T cell receptor beta chain. The junction differs from germline at one of its ends, possibly a read error. Using immunoSEQ multiplex PCR, the repertoire was profiled, and TCRdb retains in-frame clones only, with some absent. The sample contains about 380,000 clones, 85% to 90% of which appear only once. CDR3 size: 14 residues. Germline CDR1 reads MNHEY; CDR2 reads SMNVEV (reference sequence). The data stem from a study of blood T cell repertoires in COVID-19. Cohorts were assigned according to the clinical history that participants reported. The sample was PBMCs or T cells enriched from blood (not recorded which). V is TRBV27 and J is TRBJ1-1; TRBD1 might be the D (6 bases). The receptor's source is a woman under 30 who had recovered from COVID-19. The CDR3 here is CASSLQGSVTEAFF. CDR3 in DNA: TGTGCCAGTAGTTTACAGGGATCGGTCACTGAAGCTTTCTTT.